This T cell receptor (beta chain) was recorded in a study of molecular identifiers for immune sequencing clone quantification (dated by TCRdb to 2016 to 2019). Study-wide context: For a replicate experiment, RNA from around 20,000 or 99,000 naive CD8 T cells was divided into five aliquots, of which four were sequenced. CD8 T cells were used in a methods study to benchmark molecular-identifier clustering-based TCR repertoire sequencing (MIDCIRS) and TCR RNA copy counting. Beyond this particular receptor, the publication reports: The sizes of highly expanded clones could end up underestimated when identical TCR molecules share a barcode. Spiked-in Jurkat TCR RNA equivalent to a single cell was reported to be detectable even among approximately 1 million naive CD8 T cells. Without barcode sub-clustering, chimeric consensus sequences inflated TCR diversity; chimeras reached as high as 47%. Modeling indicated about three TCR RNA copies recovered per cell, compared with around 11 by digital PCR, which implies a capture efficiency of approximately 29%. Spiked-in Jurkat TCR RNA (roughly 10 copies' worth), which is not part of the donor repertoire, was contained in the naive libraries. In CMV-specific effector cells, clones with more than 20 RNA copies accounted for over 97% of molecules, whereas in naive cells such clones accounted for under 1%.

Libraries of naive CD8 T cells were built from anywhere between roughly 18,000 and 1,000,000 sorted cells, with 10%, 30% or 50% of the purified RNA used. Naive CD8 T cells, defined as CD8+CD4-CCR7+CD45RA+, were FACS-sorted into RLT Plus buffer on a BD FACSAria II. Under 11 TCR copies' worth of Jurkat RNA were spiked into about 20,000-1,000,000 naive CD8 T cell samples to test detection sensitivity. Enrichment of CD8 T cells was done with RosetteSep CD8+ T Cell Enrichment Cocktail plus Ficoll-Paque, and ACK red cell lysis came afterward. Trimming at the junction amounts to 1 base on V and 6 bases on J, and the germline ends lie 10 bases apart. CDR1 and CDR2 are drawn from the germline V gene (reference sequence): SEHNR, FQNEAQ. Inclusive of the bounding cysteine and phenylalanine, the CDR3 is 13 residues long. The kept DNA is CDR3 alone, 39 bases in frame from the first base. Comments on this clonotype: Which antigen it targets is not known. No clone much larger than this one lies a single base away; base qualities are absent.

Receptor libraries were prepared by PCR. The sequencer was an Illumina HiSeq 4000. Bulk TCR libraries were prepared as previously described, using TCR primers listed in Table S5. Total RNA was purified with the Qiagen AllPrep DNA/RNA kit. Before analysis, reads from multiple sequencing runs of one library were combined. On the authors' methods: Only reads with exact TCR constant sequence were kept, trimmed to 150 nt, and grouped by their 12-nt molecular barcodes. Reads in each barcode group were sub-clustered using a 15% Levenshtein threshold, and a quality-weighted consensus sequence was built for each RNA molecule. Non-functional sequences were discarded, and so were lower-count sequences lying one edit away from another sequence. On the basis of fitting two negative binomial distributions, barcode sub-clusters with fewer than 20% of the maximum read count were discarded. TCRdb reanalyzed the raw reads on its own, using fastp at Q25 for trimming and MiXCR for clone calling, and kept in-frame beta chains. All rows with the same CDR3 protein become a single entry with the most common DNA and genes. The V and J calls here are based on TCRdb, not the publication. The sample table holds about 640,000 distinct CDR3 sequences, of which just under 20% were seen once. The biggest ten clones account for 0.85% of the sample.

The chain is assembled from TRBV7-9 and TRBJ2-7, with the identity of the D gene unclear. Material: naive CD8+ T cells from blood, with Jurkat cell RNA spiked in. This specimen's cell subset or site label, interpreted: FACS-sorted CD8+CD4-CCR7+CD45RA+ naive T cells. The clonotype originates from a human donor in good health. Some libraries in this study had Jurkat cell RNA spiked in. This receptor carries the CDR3 CASSLVLGSEQYF. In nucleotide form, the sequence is TGTGCCAGCAGCTTAGTTTTAGGATCCGAGCAGTACTTC.